The present T cell receptor (beta chain) was sequenced within a study of cytomegalovirus exposure and HLA in healthy donors. General study results and limits: As a later analysis showed, a missense DCLRE1C variant was linked to trimming of TCR beta V- and J-genes. Segments of the TCR beta V type were, in most cases, productive about 90% or about 30% of the time in an earlier analysis. In presence/absence analyses, roughly uniform sequencing depth across donors was assumed.

The PCR used 60 Vbeta and 13 Jbeta primers. Generated by immunoSEQ multiplex PCR, the TCRdb table keeps only in-frame clones and is missing some. The table has 130,000 or so clones, about 78% seen once. Details on this clone: Antigen unknown.

Sequencing input: PBMCs. The sequence derives from a man aged 45-60 years in good health and CMV-seronegative.

This CDR3 is CASSLTGPTDRYEQFF. The DNA for the CDR3 is TGTGCCAGCAGTTTAACCGGACCCACGGACAGGTATGAGCAGTTCTTC. This chain links TRBV27 with TRBJ2-1; 7 positions match TRBD1. The CDR3 spans 16 residues. Germline lookup yields CDR1 MNHEY and CDR2 SMNVEV (reference sequence). V was pared by 2 bases and J by 8 bases, with 12 bases of the junction left unmatched.